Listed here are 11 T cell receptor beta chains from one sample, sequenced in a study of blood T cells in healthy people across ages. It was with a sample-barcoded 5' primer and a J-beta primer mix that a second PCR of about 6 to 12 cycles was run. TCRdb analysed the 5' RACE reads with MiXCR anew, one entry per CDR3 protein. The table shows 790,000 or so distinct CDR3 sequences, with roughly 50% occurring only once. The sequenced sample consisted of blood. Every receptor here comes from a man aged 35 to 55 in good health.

CDR3 region: CASSDRVQGYTF. CDR3 nucleotide sequence: TGTGCCAGCAGCGACAGGGTCCAGGGCTACACCTTC. This chain uses TRBV7-9 with TRBJ1-2; TRBD1 matches at 7 bases. The length of the CDR3 is 12 residues. In germline, CDR1 is SEHNR, CDR2 FQNEAQ (reference sequence). J was trimmed by 8 bases and V by 5 bases; bases with no gene match: 5.

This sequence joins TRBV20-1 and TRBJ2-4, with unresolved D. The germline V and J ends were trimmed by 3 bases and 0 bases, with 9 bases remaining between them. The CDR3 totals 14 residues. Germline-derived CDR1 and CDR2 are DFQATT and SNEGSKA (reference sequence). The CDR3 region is CSASAGLAKNIQYF. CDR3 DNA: TGCAGTGCTAGTGCAGGTCTAGCCAAAAACATTCAGTACTTC.

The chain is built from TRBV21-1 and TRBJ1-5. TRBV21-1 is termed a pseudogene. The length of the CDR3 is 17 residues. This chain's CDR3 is CASRQSEPTNSNQPQHF. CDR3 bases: TGTGCCAGCAGACAGAGCGAGCCGACAAATAGCAATCAGCCCCAGCATTTT.

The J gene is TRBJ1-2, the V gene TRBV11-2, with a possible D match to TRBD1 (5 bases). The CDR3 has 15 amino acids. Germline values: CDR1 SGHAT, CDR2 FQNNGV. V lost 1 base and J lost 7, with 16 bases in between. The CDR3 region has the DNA TGTGCCAGCAGCTTAGGGACCGGGGGACTTGGTGGCTACACCTTC. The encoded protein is CASSLGTGGLGGYTF.

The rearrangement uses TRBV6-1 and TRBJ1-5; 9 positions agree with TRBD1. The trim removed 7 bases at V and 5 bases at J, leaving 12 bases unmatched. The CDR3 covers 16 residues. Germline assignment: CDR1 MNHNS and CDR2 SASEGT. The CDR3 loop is CASTPRRDRAYQPQHF. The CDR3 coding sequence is TGTGCCAGCACTCCGCGCCGGGACAGGGCCTATCAGCCCCAGCATTTT.

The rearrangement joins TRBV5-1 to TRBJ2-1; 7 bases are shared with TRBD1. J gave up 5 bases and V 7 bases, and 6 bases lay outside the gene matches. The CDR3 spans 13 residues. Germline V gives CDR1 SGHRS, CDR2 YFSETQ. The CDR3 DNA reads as TGCGCCAGCCGGGACAGCCACAACAATGAGCAGTTCTTC. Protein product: CASRDSHNNEQFF.

CDR3 DNA: TGTGCCAGCAGCTTCAAGACGGCTCTGGGGGAGCAGTACTTC. It translates to CASSFKTALGEQYF. The chain carries TRBV5-8 and TRBJ2-5, with D tentatively TRBD1 or TRBD2 (5 bases each). The CDR3 runs to 14 residues. Germline lookup yields CDR1 SGHTS and CDR2 YDEGEE. Trimming took off 2 bases at V and 11 bases at J, with 19 bases between the two ends. Filled out from reference TRBV5-8 and TRBJ2-5, the complete variable domain reads EAGVTQSPTHLIKTRGQQATLRCSPISGHTSVYWYQQALGLGLQFLLWYDEGEERNRGNFPPRFSGRQFPNYSSELNVNALELEDSALYLCASSFKTALGEQYFGPGTRLLVL.

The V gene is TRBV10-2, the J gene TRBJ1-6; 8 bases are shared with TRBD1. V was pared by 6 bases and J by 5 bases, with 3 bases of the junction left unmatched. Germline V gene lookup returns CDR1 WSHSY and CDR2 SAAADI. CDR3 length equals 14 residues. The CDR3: CASRSGGDNSPLHF. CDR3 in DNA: TGCGCCAGCAGGTCAGGGGGCGATAATTCACCCCTCCACTTT.

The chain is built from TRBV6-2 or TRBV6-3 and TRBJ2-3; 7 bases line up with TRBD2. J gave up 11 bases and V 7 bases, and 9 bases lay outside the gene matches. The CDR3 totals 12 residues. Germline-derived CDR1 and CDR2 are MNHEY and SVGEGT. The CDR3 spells CASTSGTGRQYF. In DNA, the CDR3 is TGTGCCAGCACCAGCGGGACCGGCCGGCAGTATTTT.

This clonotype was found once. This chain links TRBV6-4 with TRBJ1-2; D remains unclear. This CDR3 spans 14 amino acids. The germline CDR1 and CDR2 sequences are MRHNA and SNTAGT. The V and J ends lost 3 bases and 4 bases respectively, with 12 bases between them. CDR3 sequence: CASSEGLLGYGYTF. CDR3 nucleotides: TGTGCCAGCAGTGAAGGCCTCCTGGGCTATGGCTACACCTTC.

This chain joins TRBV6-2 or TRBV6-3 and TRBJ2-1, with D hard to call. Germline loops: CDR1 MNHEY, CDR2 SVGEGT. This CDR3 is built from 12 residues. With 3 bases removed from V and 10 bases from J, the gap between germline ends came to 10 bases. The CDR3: CASSYMSEEQFF. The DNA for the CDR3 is TGTGCCAGCAGTTATATGTCGGAGGAGCAGTTCTTC.